Given below is one T cell receptor (beta chain) in context. The data are from a study of blood T cell repertoires in COVID-19. CDR1 and CDR2 from the germline V gene are MNHEY and SVGEGT. Germline trimming cut 2 bases from V and 3 bases from J; bases unmatched to any gene: 3. The CDR3 has 14 residues. Using immunoSEQ multiplex PCR, the repertoire was profiled, and TCRdb retains in-frame clones only, with some absent. The sample records 400,000 to 450,000 clones, around 91% being singletons. The sample taken for sequencing was PBMCs or T cells enriched from blood (not recorded which). The chain combines TRBV6-2 or TRBV6-3 with TRBJ2-7; 8 positions match TRBD2. The clonotype was recovered from a man aged 18 to 30 who had recovered from COVID-19. The CDR3 loop reads CASSYSGSGYEQYF. CDR3 DNA sequence: TGTGCCAGCAGTTACAGCGGGAGCGGCTACGAGCAGTACTTC.